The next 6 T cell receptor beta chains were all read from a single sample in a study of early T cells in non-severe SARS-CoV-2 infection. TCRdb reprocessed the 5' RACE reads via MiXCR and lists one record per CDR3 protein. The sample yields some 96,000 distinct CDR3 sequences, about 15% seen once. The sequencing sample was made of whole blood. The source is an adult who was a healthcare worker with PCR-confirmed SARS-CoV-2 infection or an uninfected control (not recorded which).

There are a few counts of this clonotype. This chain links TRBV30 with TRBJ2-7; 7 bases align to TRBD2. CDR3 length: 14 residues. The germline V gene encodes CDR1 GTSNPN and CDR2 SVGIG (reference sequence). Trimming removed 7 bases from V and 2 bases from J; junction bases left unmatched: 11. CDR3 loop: CAFAPSGFAYEQYF. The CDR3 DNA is TGTGCCTTCGCCCCTAGCGGATTTGCCTACGAGCAGTACTTC. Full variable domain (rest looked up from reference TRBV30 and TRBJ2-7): SQTIHQWPATLVQPVGSPLSLECTVEGTSNPNLYWYRQAAGRGLQLLFYSVGIGQISSEVPQNLSASRPQDRQFILSSKKLLLSDSGFYLCAFAPSGFAYEQYFGPGTRLTVT.

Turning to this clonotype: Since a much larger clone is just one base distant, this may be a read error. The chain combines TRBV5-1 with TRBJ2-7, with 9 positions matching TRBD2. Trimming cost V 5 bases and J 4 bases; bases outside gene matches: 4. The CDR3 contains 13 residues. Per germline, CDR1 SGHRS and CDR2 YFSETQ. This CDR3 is CASSSTSGYEQYF. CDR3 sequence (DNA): TGCGCCAGCAGTTCGACTAGCGGATACGAGCAGTACTTC.

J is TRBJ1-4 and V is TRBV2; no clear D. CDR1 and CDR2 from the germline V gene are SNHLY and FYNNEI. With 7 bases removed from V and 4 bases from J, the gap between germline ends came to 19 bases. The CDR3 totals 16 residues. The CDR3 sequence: CASNSWSSQINEKLFF. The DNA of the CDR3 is TGTGCCAGCAATTCATGGTCGAGCCAGATTAATGAAAAACTGTTTTTT.

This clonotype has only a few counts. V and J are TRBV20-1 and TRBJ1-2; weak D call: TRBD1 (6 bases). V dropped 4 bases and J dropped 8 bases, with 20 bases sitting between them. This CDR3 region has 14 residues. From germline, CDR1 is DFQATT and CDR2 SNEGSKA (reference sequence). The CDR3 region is CSAKEGGPLAGYTF. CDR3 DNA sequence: TGCAGTGCTAAAGAGGGGGGGCCTTTGGCGGGCTACACCTTC.

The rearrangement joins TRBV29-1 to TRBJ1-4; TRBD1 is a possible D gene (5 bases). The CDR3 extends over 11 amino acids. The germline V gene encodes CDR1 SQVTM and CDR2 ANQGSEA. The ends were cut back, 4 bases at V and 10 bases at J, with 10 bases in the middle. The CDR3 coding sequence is TGCAGCGTTGCTGAGGGGCCAAAACTGTTTTTT. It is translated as CSVAEGPKLFF.

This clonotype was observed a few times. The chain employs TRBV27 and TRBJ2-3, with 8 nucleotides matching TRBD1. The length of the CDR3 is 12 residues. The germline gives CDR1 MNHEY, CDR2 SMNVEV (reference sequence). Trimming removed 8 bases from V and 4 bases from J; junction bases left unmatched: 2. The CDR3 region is CASGTGPDTQYF. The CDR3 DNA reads TGTGCCAGCGGGACAGGCCCAGATACGCAGTATTTT.